These 19 T cell receptor beta chains share one sample of origin, sequenced in a study of T cell responses to AZD1222 COVID-19 vaccine. Some clones are missing from TCRdb's copy, which holds only in-frame ones; the method was immunoSEQ multiplex PCR. The profile shows some 140,000 clones, about 90% of them singletons. The specimen comprised peripheral blood, sampled on day 0 of AZD1222 vaccination. The source is an adult in good health.

This chain joins TRBV3-1 (or the pseudogene TRBV3-2) and TRBJ1-4; TRBD1 aligns across 7 bases. Unmatched junction bases numbered 7, after V lost 4 bases and J lost 8 bases. The germline V gene encodes CDR1 LGHDT and CDR2 YNNKEL (reference sequence). The CDR3 covers 14 residues. Written as DNA, the CDR3 is TGTGCCAGCAGCCCGACAGGGAGAGCGGAAAAACTGTTTTTT. It yields the protein CASSPTGRAEKLFF.

J is TRBJ1-6 and V is TRBV7-2, with D maybe TRBD1 (6 bases). CDR1 and CDR2 from the germline V gene are SGHTA and FQGNSA. The CDR3 covers 13 residues. Trimming pared 3 bases from V and 10 bases from J, leaving 10 bases between. The DNA of the CDR3 is TGTGCCAGCAGCTTGGGCAGGGGATCACCCCTCCACTTT. It is translated as CASSLGRGSPLHF.

The chain recombines TRBV7-9 with TRBJ2-7; TRBD1 aligns across 11 bases. Germline assignment: CDR1 SEHNR and CDR2 FQNEAQ (reference sequence). This CDR3 has 14 amino acids. V gave up 5 bases and J gave up 3 bases; unmatched junction bases: 3. For the CDR3, the DNA is TGTGCCAGCAGCGGACAGGGGGCCCACTACGAGCAGTACTTC. Residues: CASSGQGAHYEQYF. Drawing the rest from reference TRBV7-9 and TRBJ2-7, the complete variable domain is DTGVSQNPRHKITKRGQNVTFRCDPISEHNRLYWYRQTLGQGPEFLTYFQNEAQLEKSRLLSDRFSAERPKGSFSTLEIQRTEQGDSAMYLCASSGQGAHYEQYFGPGTRLTVT.

The chain joins TRBV4-1 to TRBJ1-3; weak D call: TRBD1 (5 bases). With 0 bases removed from V and 0 bases from J, the gap between germline ends came to 12 bases. CDR3 length: 17 residues. The germline CDR1 and CDR2 sequences are MGHRA and YSYEKL. CDR3 region: CASSQEGVGTSGNTIYF. The CDR3 bases are TGCGCCAGCAGCCAAGAGGGGGTCGGTACCTCTGGAAACACCATATATTTT.

The chain uses TRBV19 and TRBJ2-5; no clear D. Per the germline V gene, CDR1 is LNHDA and CDR2 is SQIVND (reference sequence). V was shortened by 5 bases and J by 0 bases, with 10 bases between the two germline ends. CDR3 size: 14 residues. The CDR3 here is CASSYDKYQETQYF. The CDR3 DNA is TGTGCCAGTAGTTATGACAAGTACCAAGAGACCCAGTACTTC.

V usage is TRBV4-1 and J usage is TRBJ1-2; D is unresolved. Germline V lookup: CDR1 MGHRA, CDR2 YSYEKL. There are 15 residues in the CDR3. Deletions cut 1 base from V and 0 bases from J, with 9 bases between. CDR3 coding DNA: TGCGCCAGCAGCCAAGGAGTTCCCCCTAACTATGGCTACACCTTC. Protein product: CASSQGVPPNYGYTF.

The rearrangement joins TRBV2 to TRBJ1-2, with D perhaps matching TRBD1 (5 bases). The CDR3 is 12 amino acids. Germline V gene sequence: CDR1 SNHLY, CDR2 FYNNEI. V was pared by 8 bases and J by 8 bases, with 15 bases between. Written as DNA, the CDR3 is TGTGCCAGCGGTCTGAGGGACTTCGGCTACACCTTC. This encodes CASGLRDFGYTF.

J is TRBJ2-7 and V is TRBV13; D is uncertain. CDR3 length: 12 residues. Germline lookup yields CDR1 PRHDT and CDR2 FYEKMQ (reference sequence). V lost 6 bases and J 2 bases, leaving 8 bases between the germline ends. The CDR3 DNA follows: TGTGCCAGCAGTCGGTTGACCTACGAGCAGTACTTC. As protein: CASSRLTYEQYF.

The rearrangement links TRBV6-2 or TRBV6-3 to TRBJ2-7, with 7 bases that match TRBD1. V was pared by 5 bases and J by 3 bases, with 7 bases of the junction left unmatched. The CDR3 length is 14 residues. CDR1 and CDR2 from the germline V gene are MNHEY and SVGEGT. In DNA, the CDR3 is TGTGCCAGCAGTCAGACAGGGTTTGACTACGAGCAGTACTTC. Translating gives CASSQTGFDYEQYF.

The J gene is TRBJ1-5, the V gene TRBV7-2, with 11 nucleotides matching TRBD1. Looked up from germline, CDR1 is SGHTA and CDR2 is FQGNSA. CDR3 length: 14 residues. V lost 6 bases to trimming and J lost 4 bases; unmatched junction nucleotides: 2. The CDR3 loop reads CASSRDRGNQPQHF. CDR3 nucleotide sequence: TGTGCCAGCAGTCGGGACAGGGGGAATCAGCCCCAGCATTTT.

The J gene is TRBJ2-2, the V gene TRBV5-1; TRBD2 aligns across 11 bases. This CDR3 is built from 15 residues. Germline CDR1 SGHRS, CDR2 YFSETQ. V shed 6 bases and J 6 bases; nucleotides not matched to a gene: 7. In DNA form, the CDR3 reads TGCGCCAGCAACGTACTAGCGGGGGATTCCGGGGAGCTGTTTTTT. Translated: CASNVLAGDSGELFF. Full variable domain (remainder filled in from reference TRBV5-1 and TRBJ2-2): KAGVTQTPRYLIKTRGQQVTLSCSPISGHRSVSWYQQTPGQGLQFLFEYFSETQRNKGNFPGRFSGRQFSNSRSEMNVSTLELGDSALYLCASNVLAGDSGELFFGEGSRLTVL.

The chain joins TRBV10-3 to TRBJ1-2, with D possibly TRBD1 on 5 matching bases. Germline CDR1 and CDR2: ENHRY and SYGVKD. The V end was cut by 6 bases, the J end by 8 bases, with 13 bases between. This CDR3 is built from 12 residues. For the CDR3, the DNA is TGTGCCATCAGCTACCGGGACGGGGGCTACACCTTC. Its protein product is CAISYRDGGYTF.

V and J are TRBV15 and TRBJ2-6; D not certain. From germline, CDR1 is LNHNV and CDR2 YYDKDF (reference sequence). Trimming removed 6 bases from V and 0 bases from J, with 9 bases in between. The CDR3 runs 15 residues. The CDR3 loop reads CATSTDASGANVLTF. In DNA, the CDR3 is TGTGCCACCAGTACGGATGCCTCTGGGGCCAACGTCCTGACTTTC.

The chain joins TRBV18 to TRBJ2-7; TRBD2 aligns across 8 bases. There are 17 residues in the CDR3. Germline trimming cut 3 bases from V and 2 bases from J; bases unmatched to any gene: 12. CDR1 is KGHSH, CDR2 LQKENI, per germline. In nucleotides, the CDR3 is TGTGCCAGCTCACCCACTATCCCAGCGGGGGAGGCCTACGAGCAGTACTTC. Protein: CASSPTIPAGEAYEQYF.

This chain uses TRBV3-1 (or the pseudogene TRBV3-2) with TRBJ1-2; 8 bases match TRBD1. Trimming at V came to 4 bases and at J to 4 bases, leaving 11 bases not matched to a gene. Germline CDR1 LGHDT, CDR2 YNNKEL (reference sequence). The CDR3 loop spans 16 amino acids. For the CDR3, the DNA is TGTGCCAGCAGCCCCCGGACAGGGCGATTATCCTATGGCTACACCTTC. This gives the protein CASSPRTGRLSYGYTF.

This clone was seen repeatedly, ten times or more. The chain carries TRBV7-9 and TRBJ2-7, with D tentatively TRBD1 or TRBD2 (6 bases each). CDR3 length: 15 residues. V lost 5 bases and J lost 7, with 21 bases in between. CDR1 is SEHNR, CDR2 FQNEAQ, per germline (reference sequence). The chain's CDR3 is CASSQDLSGAWEQYF. CDR3 DNA: TGTGCCAGCAGCCAGGACCTTTCGGGGGCTTGGGAGCAGTACTTC.

Here the CDR3 DNA reads TGTGCCAGCAGTGAAGGGACGCAGGTGGAGACCCAGTACTTC. Protein: CASSEGTQVETQYF. The V gene is TRBV25-1, the J gene TRBJ2-5; tentatively, D is TRBD1 or TRBD2 (5 bases each). CDR1 is MGHDK, CDR2 SYGVNS, per germline. V was trimmed by 2 bases and J by 5 bases, leaving 12 bases between them. The CDR3 covers 14 residues. The full variable domain, rest sourced from reference TRBV25-1 and TRBJ2-5, is EADIYQTPRYLVIGTGKKITLECSQTMGHDKMYWYQQDPGMELHLIHYSYGVNSTEKGDLSSESTVSRIRTEHFPLTLESARPSHTSQYLCASSEGTQVETQYFGPGTRLLVL.

The V gene is TRBV6-2 or TRBV6-3, the J gene TRBJ1-1; the D is unclear. The CDR3 spans 13 residues. CDR1 and CDR2 from the germline V gene are MNHEY and SVGEGT. Trimming stripped 5 bases from V and 3 bases from J, with 10 bases between. The CDR3 DNA sequence: TGTGCCAGCAGTACCCTAGCGTACACTGAAGCTTTCTTT. This codes for CASSTLAYTEAFF.

The chain carries TRBV13 and TRBJ2-5; the match to TRBD2 covers 10 bases. CDR1 and CDR2 (germline): PRHDT, FYEKMQ (reference sequence). The trim removed 2 bases at V and 5 bases at J, leaving 14 bases unmatched. The length of the CDR3 is 18 residues. The CDR3 here is CASSLIGSSGGREETQYF. The CDR3, as DNA: TGTGCCAGCAGCTTAATCGGTTCTAGCGGGGGCCGGGAGGAGACCCAGTACTTC.